These 14 T cell receptor beta chains were all obtained from the same sample, sequenced in a study of shared clonotypes between healthy human individuals. Produced via immunoSEQ multiplex PCR; TCRdb's table is partial and in-frame only. The data contain 1.4 million or so clones, approximately 98.5% of them singletons. Source material: naive CD4+ T cells sorted from blood. Subset of the sample: CD45RA+ positively selected. These receptors were taken from a man younger than 45 in good health.

V is TRBV9 and J is TRBJ2-3, with 7 bases matching TRBD1. The junction had 9 bases not matched to a gene; V was cut back by 4 bases and J by 4 bases. This CDR3 spans 15 amino acids. Germline-derived CDR1 and CDR2 are SGDLS and YYNGEE. CDR3: CASSRDSGPPDTQYF. The CDR3 nucleotides read TGTGCCAGCAGCCGGGACAGTGGTCCGCCAGATACGCAGTATTTT.

The CDR3 loop is CASSMRGESLYEQFF. The CDR3, as DNA: TGTGCCAGTAGTATGCGAGGGGAGTCTTTGTATGAGCAGTTCTTC. The genes are TRBV19 and TRBJ2-1, with D possibly called TRBD1 or TRBD2 (5 bases each). V was pared by 3 bases and J by 8 bases, with 17 bases between. Germline V gene data show CDR1 as LNHDA and CDR2 as SQIVND (reference sequence). CDR3 length: 15 amino acids. Full variable domain (rest looked up from reference TRBV19 and TRBJ2-1): DGGITQSPKYLFRKEGQNVTLSCEQNLNHDAMYWYRQDPGQGLRLIYYSQIVNDFQKGDIAEGYSVSREKKESFPLTVTSAQKNPTAFYLCASSMRGESLYEQFFGPGTRLTVL.

This chain links TRBV6-1 with TRBJ2-1; perhaps TRBD1 as D (6 bases). This CDR3 region has 16 residues. CDR1 is MNHNS, CDR2 SASEGT, per germline. Trimming removed 1 base from V and 0 bases from J, with 10 bases in between. In DNA form, the CDR3 reads TGTGCCAGCAGTGAAGAATTGACAGGCTCCTACAATGAGCAGTTCTTC. This translates into CASSEELTGSYNEQFF.

The rearrangement uses TRBV11-2 and TRBJ2-7; 7 bases map to TRBD1. CDR1 SGHAT and CDR2 FQNNGV come from the germline V gene. Trimming removed 1 base from V and 5 bases from J; junction bases left unmatched: 8. This CDR3 spans 15 amino acids. The CDR3 sequence is CASSLVLWQGDEQYF. The CDR3 coding sequence is TGTGCCAGCAGCTTAGTCCTCTGGCAGGGGGACGAGCAGTACTTC.

J is TRBJ2-5 and V is TRBV18; D not certain. Trimming removed 4 bases at V and 3 bases at J, with 9 bases between. The CDR3 has 13 amino acids. Germline V lookup: CDR1 KGHSH, CDR2 LQKENI. This CDR3 is CASSLRTKETQYF. The CDR3 DNA is TGTGCCAGCTCACTCCGCACGAAAGAGACCCAGTACTTC. The full variable domain, completed using reference TRBV18 and TRBJ2-5, is NAGVMQNPRHLVRRRGQEARLRCSPMKGHSHVYWYRQLPEEGLKFMVYLQKENIIDESGMPKERFSAEFPKEGPSILRIQQVVRGDSAAYFCASSLRTKETQYFGPGTRLLVL.

The rearrangement joins TRBV9 to TRBJ1-2, with D unclear. This CDR3 comprises 14 residues. Per germline, CDR1 SGDLS and CDR2 YYNGEE. V was pared by 0 bases and J by 14 bases, with 20 bases between. The CDR3 region has the DNA TGTGCCAGCAGCGTAGACGAGGTCATAGTCCGTCGTACCTTC. Its translation is CASSVDEVIVRRTF. The whole variable domain, filled in from reference TRBV9 and TRBJ1-2, reads DSGVTQTPKHLITATGQRVTLRCSPRSGDLSVYWYQQSLDQGLQFLIQYYNGEERAKGNILERFSAQQFPDLHSELNLSSLELGDSALYFCASSVDEVIVRRTFGSGTRLTVV.

The J gene is TRBJ1-1, the V gene TRBV5-1; 8 nucleotides agree with TRBD1. V lost 4 bases to trimming and J lost 7 bases; unmatched junction nucleotides: 9. Germline lookup yields CDR1 SGHRS and CDR2 YFSETQ. This CDR3 is built from 14 residues. The CDR3, as DNA: TGCGCCAGCAGCCCCAGTCATGACAGGGGTGAAGCTTTCTTT. Protein: CASSPSHDRGEAFF.

The chain carries TRBV18 and TRBJ2-7; 10 positions agree with TRBD1. V shed 2 bases, J shed 4 bases, and the junction held 5 bases outside the gene matches. Looked up from germline, CDR1 is KGHSH and CDR2 is LQKENI. This CDR3 spans 15 amino acids. The DNA for the CDR3 is TGTGCCAGCTCACCAGGGACAGGGGAATTATACGAGCAGTACTTC. The encoded protein is CASSPGTGELYEQYF.

The chain recombines TRBV19 with TRBJ2-7; D call uncertain. Per the germline V gene, CDR1 is LNHDA and CDR2 is SQIVND (reference sequence). The V end lost 6 bases, the J end lost 2 bases, and 14 bases lay between the germline ends. The CDR3 is 14 amino acids. DNA for the CDR3: TGTGCCAGTAGACCTCCGGGCTATCCCTACGAGCAGTACTTC. The encoded protein is CASRPPGYPYEQYF.

This clone has only a few counts. Other nucleotide sequences from this sample produce the same CDR3. The J gene is TRBJ1-5, the V gene TRBV6-5, with D uncertain. V lost 2 bases, J lost 1 base, and 3 bases lay in between. The V gene's germline CDR1 is MNHEY and CDR2 SVGAGI. This CDR3 has 13 amino acids. In DNA, the CDR3 is TGTGCCAGCAGTTACGGCAGCAATCAGCCCCAGCATTTT. Encoded protein: CASSYGSNQPQHF.

The CDR3 DNA follows: TGCGCCAGCAGCTTCACCGTTGCCTCCTCCGGGTACAATGAGCAGTTCTTC. This sequence encodes CASSFTVASSGYNEQFF. V is TRBV5-1 and J is TRBJ2-1, with no clear D. Germline assignment: CDR1 SGHRS and CDR2 YFSETQ. The CDR3 consists of 17 residues. V was shortened by 2 bases and J by 4 bases, with 19 bases between the two germline ends.

V usage is TRBV5-1 and J usage is TRBJ2-7, with D hard to call. Germline lookup yields CDR1 SGHRS and CDR2 YFSETQ. The CDR3 consists of 14 residues. Trimming took 1 base from V and 0 from J, leaving 8 bases between them. The CDR3: CASSLNTVSYEQYF. The DNA for the CDR3 is TGCGCCAGCAGCTTGAATACGGTCTCCTACGAGCAGTACTTC. The whole variable domain, filled in from reference TRBV5-1 and TRBJ2-7, reads KAGVTQTPRYLIKTRGQQVTLSCSPISGHRSVSWYQQTPGQGLQFLFEYFSETQRNKGNFPGRFSGRQFSNSRSEMNVSTLELGDSALYLCASSLNTVSYEQYFGPGTRLTVT.

This sequence joins TRBV28 and TRBJ1-4; 8 bases agree with TRBD1. The CDR3 has 22 amino acids. V lost 6 bases, J lost 4 bases, and 28 bases stayed unmatched. Per germline, CDR1 MDHEN and CDR2 SYDVKM. Here the CDR3 reads CASRSTWRLWTGTGGNNEKLFF. The DNA of the CDR3 is TGTGCCAGCAGATCCACCTGGAGGTTGTGGACCGGGACAGGTGGAAATAATGAAAAACTGTTTTTT. Full variable domain (outside the CDR3, taken from reference TRBV28 and TRBJ1-4): DVKVTQSSRYLVKRTGEKVFLECVQDMDHENMFWYRQDPGLGLRLIYFSYDVKMKEKGDIPEGYSVSREKKERFSLILESASTNQTSMYLCASRSTWRLWTGTGGNNEKLFFGSGTQLSVL.

This clone appeared once. V and J are TRBV28 and TRBJ2-7; D not certain. Trimming cost V 2 bases and J 6 bases, with 8 bases left between them. The CDR3 runs 12 residues. CDR1 is MDHEN, CDR2 SYDVKM, per germline. The CDR3 DNA reads TGTGCCAGCAGTTTAAACCGTCTCGAGCAGTACTTC. This gives the protein CASSLNRLEQYF.